The 4 T cell receptor beta chains reported below all come from one sample, sequenced in a study of cytomegalovirus exposure and HLA in healthy donors. The PCR was carried out with 60 Vbeta primers and 13 Jbeta primers. The repertoire was sequenced with immunoSEQ multiplex PCR; TCRdb's copy has only in-frame clones and lacks some. The sample has around 130,000 clones, 73% seen once. The sample taken for sequencing was PBMCs. These receptors all stem from a woman in her forties in good health and CMV-seropositive.

This clone was picked up many times. The CDR3 loop is CASSPGAGGPYNEQFF. Here the CDR3 DNA reads TGTGCCAGCAGCCCAGGGGCGGGAGGGCCCTACAATGAGCAGTTCTTC. The gene calls are TRBV7-3 and TRBJ2-1; 9 bases are shared with TRBD2. This CDR3 has 16 amino acids. J gave up 2 bases and V 5 bases, and 7 bases lay outside the gene matches. Germline V lookup: CDR1 SGHTA, CDR2 FQGTGA.

V usage is TRBV5-6 and J usage is TRBJ1-2; perhaps TRBD1 as D (6 bases). CDR1 SGHDT and CDR2 YYEEEE come from the germline V gene. This CDR3 has 15 residues. The V and J ends lost 3 bases and 4 bases respectively, with 16 bases between them. CDR3 loop: CASSSRDKDFYGYTF. CDR3 DNA sequence: TGTGCCAGCAGCTCCCGGGACAAGGACTTCTATGGCTACACCTTC.

This chain uses TRBV7-6 with TRBJ2-7, with 9 bases matching TRBD1. Germline loops: CDR1 SGHVS, CDR2 FNYEAQ. Trimming removed 1 base from V and 5 bases from J; junction bases left unmatched: 3. The CDR3 length is 14 residues. As DNA, the CDR3 is TGTGCCAGCAGCTTAGGGGGACAGGGTAACGAGCAGTACTTC. It is translated as CASSLGGQGNEQYF.

The gene calls are TRBV18 and TRBJ2-1; no clear D gene. Germline values: CDR1 KGHSH, CDR2 LQKENI. CDR3 length: 16 amino acids. V lost 3 bases and J 8 bases, leaving 20 bases between the germline ends. The CDR3 spells CASSPSAPSAPDEQFF. CDR3 nucleotides: TGTGCCAGCTCACCGTCGGCGCCAAGCGCCCCCGATGAGCAGTTCTTC.